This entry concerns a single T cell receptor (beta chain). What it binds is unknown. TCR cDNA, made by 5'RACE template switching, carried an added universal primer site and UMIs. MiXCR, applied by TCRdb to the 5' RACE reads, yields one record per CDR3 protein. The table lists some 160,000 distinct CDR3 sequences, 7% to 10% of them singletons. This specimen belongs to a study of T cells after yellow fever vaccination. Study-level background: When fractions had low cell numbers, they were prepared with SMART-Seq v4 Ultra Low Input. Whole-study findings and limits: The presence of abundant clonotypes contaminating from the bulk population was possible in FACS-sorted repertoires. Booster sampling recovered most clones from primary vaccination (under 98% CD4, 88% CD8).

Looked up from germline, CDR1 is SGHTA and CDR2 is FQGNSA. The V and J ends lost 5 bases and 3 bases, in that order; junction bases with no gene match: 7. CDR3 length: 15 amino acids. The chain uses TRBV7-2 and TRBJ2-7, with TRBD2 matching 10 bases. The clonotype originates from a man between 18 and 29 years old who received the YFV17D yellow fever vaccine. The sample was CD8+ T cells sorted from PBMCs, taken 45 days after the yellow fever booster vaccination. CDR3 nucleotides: TGTGCCAGCAGCCAATGGTCTAGCGGGAGCTACGAGCAGTACGTC. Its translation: CASSQWSSGSYEQYV.